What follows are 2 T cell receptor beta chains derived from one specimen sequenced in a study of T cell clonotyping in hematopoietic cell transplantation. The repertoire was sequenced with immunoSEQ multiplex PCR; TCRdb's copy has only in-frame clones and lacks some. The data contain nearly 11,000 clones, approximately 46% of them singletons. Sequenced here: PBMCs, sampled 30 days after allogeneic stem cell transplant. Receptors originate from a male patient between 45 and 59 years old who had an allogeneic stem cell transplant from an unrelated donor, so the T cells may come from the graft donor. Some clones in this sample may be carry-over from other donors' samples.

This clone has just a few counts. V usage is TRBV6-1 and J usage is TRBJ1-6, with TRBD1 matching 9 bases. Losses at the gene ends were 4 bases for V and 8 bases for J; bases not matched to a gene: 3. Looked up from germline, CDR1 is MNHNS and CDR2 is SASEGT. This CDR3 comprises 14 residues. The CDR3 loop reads CASSADRGDSPLHF. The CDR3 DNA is TGTGCCAGCAGTGCCGACAGGGGGGATTCACCCCTCCACTTT.

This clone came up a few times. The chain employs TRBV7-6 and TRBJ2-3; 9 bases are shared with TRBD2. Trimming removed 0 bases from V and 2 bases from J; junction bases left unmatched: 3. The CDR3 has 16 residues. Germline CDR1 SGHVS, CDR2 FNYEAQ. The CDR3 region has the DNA TGTGCCAGCAGCTTAGCGACTAGCGGACCCACAGATACGCAGTATTTT. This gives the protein CASSLATSGPTDTQYF.